What follows describes a single T cell receptor (beta chain). These data belong to a study of blood T cell repertoires in COVID-19. Study-level background: The analysed material was cDNA or gDNA that came from T cells, B-cell-depleted T cells, or PBMCs.

The CDR3 extends over 11 amino acids. Germline V gives CDR1 MGHRA, CDR2 YSYEKL. V gave up 4 bases and J gave up 13 bases; unmatched junction bases: 4. Source study methods: Amplification with reference gene primers provided the estimates of nucleated cell counts. TCRdb keeps only in-frame clones here, not all; method: immunoSEQ multiplex PCR. V, J and clone size are taken as reported in that table, and D and trimming were inferred from the DNA itself. The sample records about 43,000 clones, about 80% being singletons. Sequencing used peripheral blood. The chain links TRBV4-1 to TRBJ2-1, with TRBD1 matching over 7 bases. This sequence originates from a woman in her sixties or seventies with acute or convalescent COVID-19. Here the CDR3 reads CASSRDSLQFF. In DNA form, the CDR3 reads TGCGCCAGCAGCCGGGACAGCCTACAGTTCTTC.